This T cell receptor (beta chain) originates from a study of blood T cell repertoires in COVID-19. Per germline, CDR1 SNHLY and CDR2 FYNNEI. V was shortened by 3 bases and J by 4 bases, with 12 bases between the two germline ends. CDR3 length: 14 residues. Using immunoSEQ multiplex PCR, the repertoire was profiled, and TCRdb retains in-frame clones only, with some absent. The data show 190,000 or so clones, about 90% seen once. This clonotype was obtained from a woman in her 70s with acute or convalescent COVID-19. The chain recombines TRBV2 with TRBJ1-2; D gene ambiguous. The material sequenced was peripheral blood. DNA for the CDR3: TGTGCCAGCAGTGACTTCGGGGATCTCTATGGCTACACCTTC. Protein product: CASSDFGDLYGYTF.